This TCR beta chain derives from a study of cytomegalovirus exposure and HLA in healthy donors. The PCR employed 60 Vbeta primers together with 13 Jbeta primers. Only in-frame clones appear in the TCRdb table, and some are missing; sequencing was by immunoSEQ multiplex PCR. The sample consists of some 160,000 clones, around three quarters of them appearing once. The CDR3 has 15 amino acids. Trimming took 3 bases from V and 0 from J, leaving 9 bases between them. The germline CDR1 and CDR2 sequences are LNHDA and SQIVND (reference sequence). The sequence was obtained from a woman between 35 and 50 years old in good health and CMV-seronegative. The chain links TRBV19 to TRBJ1-5; no reliable D call. The source material was PBMCs. In nucleotides, the CDR3 is TGTGCCAGTAGTATTAACAGAAATAGCAATCAGCCCCAGCATTTT. This encodes CASSINRNSNQPQHF. The full variable domain, with the rest looked up from reference TRBV19 and TRBJ1-5, is DGGITQSPKYLFRKEGQNVTLSCEQNLNHDAMYWYRQDPGQGLRLIYYSQIVNDFQKGDIAEGYSVSREKKESFPLTVTSAQKNPTAFYLCASSINRNSNQPQHFGDGTRLSIL.